The 13 T cell receptor beta chains in this list originate from one sample, sequenced in a study of blood T cell repertoires in COVID-19. Profiled with immunoSEQ multiplex PCR; TCRdb holds only in-frame clones, not every one. Of 25,000 to 40,000 clones in the sample, around 87% were seen once. The sequencing sample was made of peripheral blood. These receptors all stem from a man in his 60s with active COVID-19.

The chain has TRBV30 and TRBJ1-2; D perhaps matches TRBD1 (6 bases). The CDR3 spans 13 residues. From germline, CDR1 is GTSNPN and CDR2 SVGIG (reference sequence). Trimming left V 0 bases short and J 4 bases short, with 9 bases between. The CDR3 nucleotides read TGTGCCTGGAGTGTACAGGGCCCCTATGGCTACACCTTC. It encodes CAWSVQGPYGYTF. Filled out from reference TRBV30 and TRBJ1-2, the complete variable domain reads SQTIHQWPATLVQPVGSPLSLECTVEGTSNPNLYWYRQAAGRGLQLLFYSVGIGQISSEVPQNLSASRPQDRQFILSSKKLLLSDSGFYLCAWSVQGPYGYTFGSGTRLTVV.

The chain is built from TRBV5-1 and TRBJ1-1; possible D gene TRBD1, 6 bases. CDR3 length: 14 amino acids. CDR1 and CDR2 (germline): SGHRS, YFSETQ. Deletions cut 2 bases from V and 1 base from J, with 9 bases between. CDR3 protein: CASSFTGPNTEAFF. The DNA for the CDR3 is TGCGCCAGCAGCTTCACAGGGCCGAACACTGAAGCTTTCTTT.

The rearrangement joins TRBV2 to TRBJ2-1, with 7 positions matching TRBD2. Germline values: CDR1 SNHLY, CDR2 FYNNEI. The length of the CDR3 is 14 residues. V lost 1 base to trimming and J lost 9 bases; unmatched junction nucleotides: 6. The CDR3 region is CASSEGLADAEQFF. The DNA for the CDR3 is TGTGCCAGCAGTGAAGGGCTAGCGGATGCTGAGCAGTTCTTC.

The V and J genes are TRBV4-3 and TRBJ1-3; D is possibly TRBD1 (6 bases). Germline V CDR1 and CDR2: LGHNA, YSLEER. Trimming left V 10 bases short and J 2 bases short, with 24 bases between. CDR3 size: 17 residues. The chain's CDR3 is CAIIQRWGGRPGNTIYF. The CDR3 DNA reads as TGCGCCATCATCCAGCGATGGGGGGGGCGACCTGGAAACACCATATATTTT.

The chain employs TRBV5-4 and TRBJ2-3, with 13 bases that match TRBD2. J gave up 5 bases and V 3 bases, and 6 bases lay outside the gene matches. This CDR3 has 16 residues. The germline gives CDR1 SGHNT, CDR2 YYREEE (reference sequence). The CDR3 nucleotides are TGTGCCAGCAGCTACCTAGGACTAGCGGGGGAAGATACGCAGTATTTT. Its translation is CASSYLGLAGEDTQYF.

This clone has only one observation. The rearrangement links TRBV27 to TRBJ1-1; 11 bases line up with TRBD1. This CDR3 spans 15 amino acids. Germline assignment: CDR1 MNHEY and CDR2 SMNVEV (reference sequence). Trimming cost V 2 bases and J 7 bases; bases outside gene matches: 6. CDR3 coding DNA: TGTGCCAGCAGTTTAATCGGGACAGGGGGGATTGAAGCTTTCTTT. Protein sequence: CASSLIGTGGIEAFF.

The gene calls are TRBV5-5 and TRBJ1-1; a possible D gene is TRBD1 (5 bases). V shed 4 bases and J shed 2 bases, with 12 bases lying between them. The CDR3 is made up of 14 amino acids. Germline CDR1 SGHKS, CDR2 YYEKEE (reference sequence). The CDR3 DNA reads as TGTGCCAGCAGCCCGGGGACTGTCAACACTGAAGCTTTCTTT. Residues: CASSPGTVNTEAFF.

The rearrangement links TRBV3-1 (or the pseudogene TRBV3-2) to TRBJ2-1, with TRBD2 identical over 9 bases. The V segment lost 1 base and the J segment 10 bases; nucleotides outside the gene matches: 5. Germline CDR1 LGHDT, CDR2 YNNKEL (reference sequence). This CDR3 contains 14 residues. The DNA for the CDR3 is TGTGCCAGCAGCCAAGTTAGCGGGAGAGGCGAGCAGTTCTTC. It specifies CASSQVSGRGEQFF.

The rearrangement links TRBV9 to TRBJ1-2; 7 bases agree with TRBD1. The trim removed 2 bases at V and 4 bases at J, leaving 14 bases unmatched. The CDR3 is 17 amino acids. Germline lookup yields CDR1 SGDLS and CDR2 YYNGEE. CDR3 DNA: TGTGCCAGCAGCGTCGGGACAGAGGGGGTTTTTGGCTATGGCTACACCTTC. The encoded protein is CASSVGTEGVFGYGYTF.

The chain has TRBV3-1 (or the pseudogene TRBV3-2) and TRBJ2-7; D perhaps matches TRBD1 (6 bases). V lost 2 bases, J lost 3 bases, and 11 bases lay in between. Germline V gives CDR1 LGHDT, CDR2 YNNKEL (reference sequence). The CDR3 is 14 residues long. CDR3 in DNA: TGTGCCAGCAGCCAACTTACAGGGTTCTACGAGCAGTACTTC. It is translated as CASSQLTGFYEQYF.

The J gene is TRBJ2-1, the V gene TRBV5-4; 11 nucleotides agree with TRBD2. Germline CDR1 SGHNT, CDR2 YYREEE (reference sequence). CDR3 length: 15 residues. J was trimmed by 1 base and V by 5 bases; bases with no gene match: 2. CDR3 nucleotide sequence: TGTGCCAGCAGACCTAGCGGGGGGTCCTACAATGAGCAGTTCTTC. This translates into CASRPSGGSYNEQFF. Variable domain in full (rest from reference TRBV5-4 and TRBJ2-1): ETGVTQSPTHLIKTRGQQVTLRCSSQSGHNTVSWYQQALGQGPQFIFQYYREEENGRGNFPPRFSGLQFPNYSSELNVNALELDDSALYLCASRPSGGSYNEQFFGPGTRLTVL.

This chain links TRBV7-8 with TRBJ2-5, with 10 bases identical to TRBD2. This CDR3 spans 18 amino acids. V was clipped by 2 bases and J by 3 bases; unmatched bases: 12. Looked up from germline, CDR1 is SGHVS and CDR2 is FQNEAQ. The CDR3 sequence is CASSLYSGGPAAEETQYF. As DNA, the CDR3 is TGTGCCAGCAGCTTATATAGCGGGGGGCCGGCTGCGGAAGAGACCCAGTACTTC.

The chain carries TRBV4-2 and TRBJ2-1; 10 bases align to TRBD2. Germline CDR1 and CDR2: LGHNA and YNFKEQ. The length of the CDR3 is 17 residues. V lost 0 bases to trimming and J lost 6 bases; unmatched junction nucleotides: 8. CDR3 residues: CASSQDPLSGGTNEQFF. CDR3 bases: TGTGCCAGCAGCCAAGATCCGCTTAGCGGGGGGACCAATGAGCAGTTCTTC.